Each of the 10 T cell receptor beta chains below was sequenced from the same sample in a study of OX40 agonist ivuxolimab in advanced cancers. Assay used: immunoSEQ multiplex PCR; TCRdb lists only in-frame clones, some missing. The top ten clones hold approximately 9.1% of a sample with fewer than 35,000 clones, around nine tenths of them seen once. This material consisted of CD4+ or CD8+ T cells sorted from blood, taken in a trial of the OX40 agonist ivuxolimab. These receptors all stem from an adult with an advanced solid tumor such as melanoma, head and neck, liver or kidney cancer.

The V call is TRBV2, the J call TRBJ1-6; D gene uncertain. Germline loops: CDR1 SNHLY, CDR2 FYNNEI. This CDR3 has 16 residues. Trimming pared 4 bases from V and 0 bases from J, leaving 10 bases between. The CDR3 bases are TGTGCCAGCAGTGTTGGCGGGAGCTCCTATAATTCACCCCTCCACTTT. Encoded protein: CASSVGGSSYNSPLHF.

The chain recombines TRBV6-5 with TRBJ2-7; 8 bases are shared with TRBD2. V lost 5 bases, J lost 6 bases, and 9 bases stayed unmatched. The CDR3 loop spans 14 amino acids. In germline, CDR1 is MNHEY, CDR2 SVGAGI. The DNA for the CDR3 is TGTGCCAGCAGTCAGGCGCGGGAGGCAGGCGAGCAGTACTTC. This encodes CASSQAREAGEQYF.

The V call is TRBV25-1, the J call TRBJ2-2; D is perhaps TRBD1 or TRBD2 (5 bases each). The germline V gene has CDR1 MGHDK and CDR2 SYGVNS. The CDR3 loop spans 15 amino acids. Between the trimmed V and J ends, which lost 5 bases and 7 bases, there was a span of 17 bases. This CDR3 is CASSSHLGRVGELFF. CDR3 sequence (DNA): TGTGCCAGCAGTTCCCATCTGGGGCGGGTCGGGGAGCTGTTTTTT.

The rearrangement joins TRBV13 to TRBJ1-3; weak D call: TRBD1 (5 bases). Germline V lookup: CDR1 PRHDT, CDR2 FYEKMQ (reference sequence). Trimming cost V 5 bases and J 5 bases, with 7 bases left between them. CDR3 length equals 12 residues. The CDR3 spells CASSQGRNTIYF. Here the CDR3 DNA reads TGTGCCAGCAGCCAGGGACGAAACACCATATATTTT.

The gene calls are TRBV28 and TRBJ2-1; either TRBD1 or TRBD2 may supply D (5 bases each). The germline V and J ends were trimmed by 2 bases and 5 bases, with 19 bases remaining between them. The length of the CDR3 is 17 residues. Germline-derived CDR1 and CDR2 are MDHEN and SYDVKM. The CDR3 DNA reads TGTGCCAGCAGTTTACTGCCTACGGGACGCCCACACAATGAGCAGTTCTTC. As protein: CASSLLPTGRPHNEQFF.

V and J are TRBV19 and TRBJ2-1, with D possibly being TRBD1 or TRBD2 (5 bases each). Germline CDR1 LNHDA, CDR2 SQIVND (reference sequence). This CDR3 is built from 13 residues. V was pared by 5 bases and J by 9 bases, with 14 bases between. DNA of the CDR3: TGTGCCAGTAGTGGGGCGGCGCGGGCTGAGCAGTTCTTC. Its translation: CASSGAARAEQFF. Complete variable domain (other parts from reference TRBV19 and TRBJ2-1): DGGITQSPKYLFRKEGQNVTLSCEQNLNHDAMYWYRQDPGQGLRLIYYSQIVNDFQKGDIAEGYSVSREKKESFPLTVTSAQKNPTAFYLCASSGAARAEQFFGPGTRLTVL.

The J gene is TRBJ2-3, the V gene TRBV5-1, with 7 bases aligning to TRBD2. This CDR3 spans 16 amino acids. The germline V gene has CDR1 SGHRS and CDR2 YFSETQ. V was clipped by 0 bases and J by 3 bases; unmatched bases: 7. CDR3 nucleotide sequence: TGCGCCAGCAGCTTGGTATTGCGGGGAGGGACAGATACGCAGTATTTT. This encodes CASSLVLRGGTDTQYF.

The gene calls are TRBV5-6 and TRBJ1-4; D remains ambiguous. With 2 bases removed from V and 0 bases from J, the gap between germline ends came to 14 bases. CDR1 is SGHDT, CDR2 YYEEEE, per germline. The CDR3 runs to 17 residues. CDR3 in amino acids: CASSFRRGSATNEKLFF. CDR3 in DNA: TGTGCCAGCAGCTTCCGTCGGGGTTCTGCAACTAATGAAAAACTGTTTTTT.

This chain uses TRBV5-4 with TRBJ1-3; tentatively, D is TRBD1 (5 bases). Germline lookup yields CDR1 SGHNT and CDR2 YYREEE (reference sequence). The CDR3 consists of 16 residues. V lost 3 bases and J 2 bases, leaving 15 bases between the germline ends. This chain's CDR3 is CASSSGPLWAGNTIYF. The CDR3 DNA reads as TGTGCCAGCAGCTCGGGACCGCTCTGGGCTGGAAACACCATATATTTT.

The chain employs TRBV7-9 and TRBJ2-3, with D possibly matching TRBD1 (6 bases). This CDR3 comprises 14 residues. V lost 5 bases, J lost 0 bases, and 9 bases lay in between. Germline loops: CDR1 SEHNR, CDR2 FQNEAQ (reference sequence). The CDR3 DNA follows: TGTGCCAGCAGCGACAGGTTTAGCACAGATACGCAGTATTTT. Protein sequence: CASSDRFSTDTQYF.